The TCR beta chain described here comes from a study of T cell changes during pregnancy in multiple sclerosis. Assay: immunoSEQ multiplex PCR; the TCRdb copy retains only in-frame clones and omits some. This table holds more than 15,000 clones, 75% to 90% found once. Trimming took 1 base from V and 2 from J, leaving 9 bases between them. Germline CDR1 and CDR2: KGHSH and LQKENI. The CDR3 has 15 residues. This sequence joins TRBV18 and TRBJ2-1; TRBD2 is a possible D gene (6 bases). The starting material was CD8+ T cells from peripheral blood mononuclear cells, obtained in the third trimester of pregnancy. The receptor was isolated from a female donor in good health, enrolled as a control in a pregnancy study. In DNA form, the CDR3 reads TGTGCCAGCTCACCACGACCTAGCGCCTACAATGAGCAGTTCTTC. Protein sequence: CASSPRPSAYNEQFF.